Given below is one T cell receptor beta chain in context. Its antigen is undetermined. PCR involved 60 Vbeta and 13 Jbeta primers. Generated by immunoSEQ multiplex PCR, the TCRdb table keeps only in-frame clones and is missing some. Among some 190,000 clones listed, about four fifths were seen once. This record belongs to a study of cytomegalovirus exposure and HLA in healthy donors. Among the donors, all were healthy bone marrow donors. Trimming shortened V by 0 bases and J by 7 bases, and 11 bases separated the two germline ends. The CDR3 extends over 15 amino acids. Germline V gene lookup returns CDR1 SGHRS and CDR2 YFSETQ. Study-level points and caveats: High specificity and sensitivity for cytomegalovirus status were reported for the classifier. Among TCR beta chains of equal frequency, HLA-associated ones were more clonally expanded in a later analysis. A missense variant in DCLRE1C was later tied to TCR beta V- and J-gene trimming.

The chain carries TRBV5-1 and TRBJ1-6; tentatively, D is TRBD1 (6 bases). This sequence was found in a woman aged 30 to 39 in good health and CMV-seronegative. What was sequenced was PBMCs. CDR3 nucleotide sequence: TGCGCCAGCAGCTTGGCGGGGCAGGGGAATTCACCCCTCCACTTT. It translates to CASSLAGQGNSPLHF.